This T cell receptor beta chain was identified during a study of human T cells and chemical hapten exposure. This sample's time point: pre-sensitization, week 0. Stated treatment: therapeutic diphenylcyclopropenone sensitization with weekly scalp DPC. This clonotype was found a few times. Germline values: CDR1 SEHNR, CDR2 FQNEAQ (reference sequence). CDR3 size: 15 residues. Trimming left V 5 bases short and J 0 bases short, with 11 bases between. TCRdb used MiXCR to reprocess the RACE reads, holding one entry per CDR3 protein. The top ten clones hold 4.6% of a sample with about 74,000 distinct CDR3 sequences, 12% to 15% of them seen once.

The origin of this receptor is a woman between 50 and 59 years old with alopecia areata. Some clones in this sample may be carry-over from other donors' samples. The chain uses TRBV7-9 and TRBJ1-3, with no clear D. The specimen was whole blood, collected in connection with sensitization to the hapten diphenylcyclopropenone (DPC). CDR3 loop: CASSPDGYSGNTIYF. Written as DNA, the CDR3 is TGTGCCAGCAGCCCCGACGGGTACTCTGGAAACACCATATATTTT.